The 11 T cell receptor beta chains below were found in one sample sequenced in a study of blood T cell repertoires in COVID-19. TCRdb's table, derived via immunoSEQ multiplex PCR, lists solely in-frame clones and lacks some. The sample consists of 160,000 or so clones, 80% to 90% of them appearing once. The sequencing input was peripheral blood. The receptors here all came from a woman aged 80 or over with acute or convalescent COVID-19.

V usage is TRBV6-2 or TRBV6-3 and J usage is TRBJ2-4, with TRBD1 matching 7 bases. The CDR3 is 15 amino acids. J lost 6 bases, V lost 0 bases, and 5 bases had no gene match. Germline V gene sequence: CDR1 MNHEY, CDR2 SVGEGT. The CDR3 DNA is TGTGCCAGCAGTTACTCCTTGACAGGGCGAAACATTCAGTACTTC. Its protein product is CASSYSLTGRNIQYF.

The chain uses TRBV5-1 and TRBJ2-7; 10 bases align to TRBD1. V was pared by 0 bases and J by 2 bases, with 2 bases of the junction left unmatched. Germline assignment: CDR1 SGHRS and CDR2 YFSETQ. This CDR3 comprises 15 residues. The CDR3, as DNA: TGCGCCAGCAGCTTGGAGGGGACAGGGGCCTACGAGCAGTACTTC. Translation gives CASSLEGTGAYEQYF.

The chain recombines TRBV5-5 with TRBJ1-4, with TRBD1 matching over 7 bases. J gave up 2 bases and V 4 bases, and 2 bases lay outside the gene matches. The CDR3 totals 14 residues. Germline values: CDR1 SGHKS, CDR2 YYEKEE (reference sequence). In nucleotides, the CDR3 is TGTGCCAGCAGCACAGGGGCGACTAATGAAAAACTGTTTTTT. This gives the protein CASSTGATNEKLFF.

The chain uses TRBV18 and TRBJ1-1; 7 bases are a match to TRBD1. The length of the CDR3 is 16 residues. CDR1 and CDR2 (germline): KGHSH, LQKENI. V trimming: 4 bases; J trimming: 1 base; junction bases outside the gene matches: 9. For the CDR3, the DNA is TGTGCCAGCTCACTAACCTTCGGACAGGCGAACACTGAAGCTTTCTTT. Its translation is CASSLTFGQANTEAFF. The full variable domain, its missing parts supplied by reference TRBV18 and TRBJ1-1, is NAGVMQNPRHLVRRRGQEARLRCSPMKGHSHVYWYRQLPEEGLKFMVYLQKENIIDESGMPKERFSAEFPKEGPSILRIQQVVRGDSAAYFCASSLTFGQANTEAFFGQGTRLTVV.

This chain uses TRBV28 with TRBJ2-7, with D possibly TRBD1 on 5 matching bases. The CDR3 is made up of 12 amino acids. Trimming pared 9 bases from V and 2 bases from J, leaving 11 bases between. The germline V gene has CDR1 MDHEN and CDR2 SYDVKM. In nucleotides, the CDR3 is TGTGCCAGTAGGCAGGGAACCTACGAGCAGTACTTC. It specifies CASRQGTYEQYF.

The chain combines TRBV5-5 with TRBJ2-2, with TRBD1 identical over 9 bases. CDR1 is SGHKS, CDR2 YYEKEE, per germline (reference sequence). V shed 4 bases, J shed 5 bases, and the junction held 3 bases outside the gene matches. This CDR3 comprises 14 residues. The CDR3 is CASSRDRETGELFF. CDR3 coding DNA: TGTGCCAGCAGCCGGGACAGGGAGACCGGGGAGCTGTTTTTT.

The rearrangement uses TRBV7-8 and TRBJ2-3; TRBD2 agrees at 10 bases. CDR1 SGHVS and CDR2 FQNEAQ come from the germline V gene. The CDR3 has 17 residues. The trim removed 5 bases at V and 4 bases at J, leaving 12 bases unmatched. CDR3 in DNA: TGTGCCAGCAGCCCCATTACCCAGGGACTAGCGTCAGATACGCAGTATTTT. It specifies CASSPITQGLASDTQYF. The full variable domain, its missing parts supplied by reference TRBV7-8 and TRBJ2-3, is GAGVSQSPRYKVAKRGQDVALRCDPISGHVSLFWYQQALGQGPEFLTYFQNEAQLDKSGLPSDRFFAERPEGSVSTLKIQRTQQEDSAVYLCASSPITQGLASDTQYFGPGTRLTVL.

Concerning this clone itself: Other DNA sequences in the sample encode the same CDR3. The chain links TRBV7-9 to TRBJ1-6; 7 nucleotides match TRBD1. Unmatched junction bases numbered 3, after V lost 1 base and J lost 9 bases. Germline V gene lookup returns CDR1 SEHNR and CDR2 FQNEAQ (reference sequence). The CDR3 sequence is 14 residues long. CDR3 sequence (DNA): TGTGCCAGCAGCTTAGACAGGGGATTTTCACCCCTCCACTTT. Translating it yields CASSLDRGFSPLHF. Looking up the rest from reference TRBV7-9 and TRBJ1-6 gives the full variable domain: DTGVSQNPRHKITKRGQNVTFRCDPISEHNRLYWYRQTLGQGPEFLTYFQNEAQLEKSRLLSDRFSAERPKGSFSTLEIQRTEQGDSAMYLCASSLDRGFSPLHFGNGTRLTVT.

The rearrangement links TRBV4-2 to TRBJ2-5; the D gene is possibly TRBD2 (5 bases). Per the germline V gene, CDR1 is LGHNA and CDR2 is YNFKEQ. The ends were cut back, 2 bases at V and 3 bases at J, with 16 bases in the middle. The CDR3 sequence is 16 residues long. The CDR3 coding sequence is TGTGCCAGCAGCCAAAGCCCAATCCCCGGGGAAGAGACCCAGTACTTC. Protein: CASSQSPIPGEETQYF.

The V gene is TRBV3-1 (or the pseudogene TRBV3-2), the J gene TRBJ2-2; the match to TRBD2 covers 8 bases. V dropped 0 bases and J dropped 5; count of bases not matched to a gene: 2. Germline V gene data show CDR1 as LGHDT and CDR2 as YNNKEL (reference sequence). The CDR3 loop spans 15 amino acids. The CDR3 region has the DNA TGTGCCAGCAGCCAAGACCGGGGGGGAACCGGGGAGCTGTTTTTT. Encoded protein: CASSQDRGGTGELFF.

V is TRBV5-1 and J is TRBJ2-1; TRBD2 aligns across 9 bases. This CDR3 spans 14 amino acids. CDR1 is SGHRS and CDR2 is YFSETQ in the germline V gene. Trimming at V came to 3 bases and at J to 9 bases, leaving 7 bases not matched to a gene. CDR3 in amino acids: CASSSISGSTEQFF. For the CDR3, the DNA is TGCGCCAGCAGCTCGATTAGCGGGAGTACTGAGCAGTTCTTC.